These 12 T cell receptor beta chains were sequenced from one sample in a study of T cells in Graves' hyperthyroidism and ophthalmopathy. The TCR beta CDR3 regions underwent amplification using RNA transcripts as the source. In the first-round RT-PCR of the TCR CDR3, the HTBI primer set was used. MiXCR, run by TCRdb on the multiplex PCR reads, gives a single entry per CDR3 protein. The table includes roughly 180,000 distinct CDR3 sequences, about 9.4% detected once. Sequencing was performed on blood. These receptors were obtained from a woman under 30 with Graves' hyperthyroidism that later progressed to Graves' ophthalmopathy.

This clonotype was counted many times. The chain combines TRBV20-1 with TRBJ1-3, with D perhaps matching TRBD1 (5 bases). Germline V gene data show CDR1 as DFQATT and CDR2 as SNEGSKA (reference sequence). Trimming removed 6 bases at V and 7 bases at J, with 10 bases between. The CDR3 is 11 residues long. CDR3 DNA sequence: TGCAGTGCCCTAAAGGGGAACACCATATATTTT. Protein sequence: CSALKGNTIYF.

There are a few counts of this clonotype. A read error may account for a junction end that differs from germline. The CDR3 loop is CASSEDRGTGELFF. CDR3 DNA sequence: TGTGCCAGCAGCGAAGACAGGGGGACCGGGGAGCTGTTTTTT. J is TRBJ2-2 and V is TRBV2; 9 positions agree with TRBD1. The CDR3 spans 14 residues. Germline assignment: CDR1 SNHLY and CDR2 FYNNEI.

This clonotype was seen at least ten times. The chain recombines TRBV27 with TRBJ2-5; TRBD1 matches at 7 bases. Per germline, CDR1 MNHEY and CDR2 SMNVEV (reference sequence). CDR3 length: 12 amino acids. V was pared by 5 bases and J by 12 bases, with 9 bases of the junction left unmatched. The CDR3 spells CASSPPGGTEYF. The CDR3 DNA follows: TGTGCCAGCAGTCCCCCGGGTGGGACAGAGTACTTC.

In its sample, this clonotype was seen many times. The V gene is TRBV7-6, the J gene TRBJ2-2; unclear D gene. CDR3 length: 15 amino acids. V was pared by 4 bases and J by 2 bases, with 11 bases between. From germline, CDR1 is SGHVS and CDR2 FNYEAQ. CDR3 nucleotides: TGTGCCAGCAGCTCCGGGTCTGGAAACACCGGGGAGCTGTTTTTT. Protein sequence: CASSSGSGNTGELFF.

In its sample, this clonotype was seen many times. This chain connects TRBV28 to TRBJ2-3; TRBD2 agrees at 13 bases. The J segment lost 2 bases and the V segment lost 6 bases, leaving 5 bases of the junction unmatched. The CDR3 is made up of 16 amino acids. Germline loops: CDR1 MDHEN, CDR2 SYDVKM. Here the CDR3 reads CASSATSGGATDTQYF. DNA for the CDR3: TGTGCCAGCAGCGCCACTAGCGGGGGGGCCACAGATACGCAGTATTTT. The entire variable domain, with the rest obtained from reference TRBV28 and TRBJ2-3, is as follows: DVKVTQSSRYLVKRTGEKVFLECVQDMDHENMFWYRQDPGLGLRLIYFSYDVKMKEKGDIPEGYSVSREKKERFSLILESASTNQTSMYLCASSATSGGATDTQYFGPGTRLTVL.

This clonotype was seen at least ten times. The chain couples TRBV27 to TRBJ2-2; 10 nucleotides align to TRBD1. Germline V CDR1 and CDR2: MNHEY, SMNVEV (reference sequence). After removal of 6 bases from V and 8 bases from J, the junction contained 9 bases not matched to a gene. The CDR3 length is 15 residues. The CDR3: CASSETTGGWGELFF. The CDR3 nucleotides read TGTGCCAGCAGCGAGACGACAGGGGGCTGGGGGGAGCTGTTTTTT.

The chain couples TRBV5-1 to TRBJ2-2; D ambiguous. Germline V gives CDR1 SGHRS, CDR2 YFSETQ. The germline V and J ends were trimmed by 0 bases and 6 bases, with 12 bases remaining between them. This CDR3 region has 15 residues. The CDR3, as DNA: TGCGCCAGCAGCTTGGAAGGGAATTTGGCCGGGGAGCTGTTTTTT. It yields the protein CASSLEGNLAGELFF.

The chain couples TRBV11-2 to TRBJ2-1; maybe TRBD1 (5 bases). The CDR3 is 14 residues long. The germline V gene encodes CDR1 SGHAT and CDR2 FQNNGV. V lost 1 base, J lost 11 bases, and 15 bases lay in between. The CDR3 sequence: CASSLAPNRLKQFF. The CDR3 DNA reads TGTGCCAGCAGCTTAGCCCCTAACAGGCTGAAGCAGTTCTTC.

The chain recombines TRBV6-1 with TRBJ1-3; possibly TRBD1 for D (6 bases). Per the germline V gene, CDR1 is MNHNS and CDR2 is SASEGT. V was clipped by 1 base and J by 2 bases, with 9 bases between them. The CDR3 is 15 residues long. The CDR3 DNA is TGTGCCAGCAGTGAAGAGGGGGGTCCTGGAAACACCATATATTTT. Translating it yields CASSEEGGPGNTIYF.

This clonotype came up many times. The V gene is TRBV2, the J gene TRBJ2-7; D ambiguous. V was trimmed by 6 bases and J by 2 bases, leaving 8 bases between them. CDR1 is SNHLY and CDR2 is FYNNEI in the germline V gene. The CDR3 consists of 12 residues. The CDR3 protein is CASSPSAYEQYF. The CDR3 bases are TGTGCCAGCAGCCCCTCAGCCTACGAGCAGTACTTC.

In this sample, this clonotype turned up many times. This chain links TRBV7-6 with TRBJ2-5; TRBD1 matches at 9 bases. The CDR3 length is 15 residues. CDR1 is SGHVS, CDR2 FNYEAQ, per germline. J lost 2 bases, V lost 6 bases, and 7 bases had no gene match. The CDR3 coding sequence is TGTGCCAGCAGAGAGGGACAGGGAAGTCAAGAGACCCAGTACTTC. Its translation is CASREGQGSQETQYF.

In this sample, this clonotype turned up many times. This chain connects TRBV7-9 to TRBJ1-2, with unresolved D. V lost 3 bases and J 7 bases, leaving 12 bases between the germline ends. The CDR3 runs to 13 residues. CDR1 SEHNR and CDR2 FQNEAQ come from the germline V gene (reference sequence). The CDR3 reads CASSLNTGSGYTF. In DNA, the CDR3 is TGTGCCAGCAGCTTGAATACGGGGTCTGGCTACACCTTC. The complete variable domain, with remaining parts taken from reference TRBV7-9 and TRBJ1-2, reads DTGVSQNPRHKITKRGQNVTFRCDPISEHNRLYWYRQTLGQGPEFLTYFQNEAQLEKSRLLSDRFSAERPKGSFSTLEIQRTEQGDSAMYLCASSLNTGSGYTFGSGTRLTVV.